One sample yielded the 5 T cell receptor beta chains listed below, sequenced in a study of OX40 agonist ivuxolimab in advanced cancers. TCRdb keeps only in-frame clones here, not all; method: immunoSEQ multiplex PCR. The data contain around 97,000 clones, about 80% of them singletons. The sequencing here drew on CD4+ or CD8+ T cells sorted from blood, taken in a trial of the OX40 agonist ivuxolimab. These receptors were taken from an adult with an advanced solid tumor such as melanoma, head and neck, liver or kidney cancer.

This clone was seen more than once but under ten times. This sequence joins TRBV7-6 and TRBJ1-5; D gene ambiguous. The germline V gene has CDR1 SGHVS and CDR2 FNYEAQ. V was pared by 5 bases and J by 4 bases, with 15 bases between. This CDR3 comprises 15 residues. CDR3 bases: TGTGCCAGCAGCAGTGACGGATTACTAAATCAGCCCCAGCATTTT. As protein: CASSSDGLLNQPQHF.

As DNA, the CDR3 is TGTGCCAGCAGCTCCCGCCTGGGCGGGGGCGATTTATCCCCCTATGGCTACACCTTC. Translated, it gives CASSSRLGGGDLSPYGYTF. The chain links TRBV11-2 to TRBJ1-2; D possibly corresponds to TRBD1 (6 bases). The CDR3 covers 19 residues. The V and J ends lost 4 bases and 4 bases respectively, with 28 bases between them. The V gene's germline CDR1 is SGHAT and CDR2 FQNNGV. Combining the CDR3 with reference TRBV11-2 and TRBJ1-2 gives the whole variable domain EAGVAQSPRYKIIEKRQSVAFWCNPISGHATLYWYQQILGQGPKLLIQFQNNGVVDDSQLPKDRFSAERLKGVDSTLKIQPAKLEDSAVYLCASSSRLGGGDLSPYGYTFGSGTRLTVV.

CDR3 loop: CASSLRDGYTF. The CDR3, as DNA: TGTGCCAGCAGCTTGAGGGACGGCTACACCTTC. J is TRBJ1-2 and V is TRBV7-2, with a tentative D call TRBD1 (5 bases). The CDR3 is made up of 11 amino acids. Germline CDR1 reads SGHTA; CDR2 reads FQGNSA. Trimming removed 3 bases from V and 8 bases from J, with 7 bases in between.

The rearrangement links TRBV6-6 to TRBJ1-5; D is unclear. There are 14 residues in the CDR3. Deletions cut 5 bases from V and 2 bases from J, with 10 bases between. Germline CDR1 is MNHNY and CDR2 is SVGAGI (reference sequence). DNA of the CDR3: TGTGCCAGCAGTGCCCCTGGGCGCAATCAGCCCCAGCATTTT. This codes for CASSAPGRNQPQHF.

V and J are TRBV29-1 and TRBJ2-7; TRBD1 matches at 12 bases. In germline, CDR1 is SQVTM, CDR2 ANQGSEA. V was pared by 5 bases and J by 6 bases, with 8 bases of the junction left unmatched. CDR3 length: 14 residues. The CDR3 spells CSVLRDRGPPEQYF. CDR3 coding DNA: TGCAGCGTTCTCCGGGACAGGGGGCCCCCCGAGCAGTACTTC.